The next 2 T cell receptor beta chains were all read from a single sample in a study of T cells after yellow fever vaccination (dated by TCRdb to between 2019 and 2020). This specimen's treatment or condition label, interpreted: live attenuated yellow fever vaccine strain. Library creation used 5' RACE. The instrument given in TCRdb is Illumina NovaSeq 6000. The public reads were reanalyzed by TCRdb: fastp trimming at Q25, MiXCR alignment, in-frame beta chains only. Merged by CDR3 protein, the rows form single entries marked with the most common genes and DNA. Within this sample are about 350,000 distinct CDR3 sequences, with around 13% of them counted one time only. Of the sample, approximately 3.4% is held by the ten largest clones. The sample in question was CD4+ T cells sorted from PBMCs, obtained 15 days after the yellow fever booster vaccination. These receptors all stem from a man in his late teens or twenties who received the YFV17D yellow fever vaccine.

This clonotype was seen at least ten times. The CDR3 loop reads CASSAGLDWYGYTF. The CDR3 DNA reads as TGCGCCAGCAGTGCTGGATTAGATTGGTATGGCTACACCTTC. This chain uses TRBV10-2 with TRBJ1-2; D not certain. The CDR3 contains 14 residues. Germline assignment: CDR1 WSHSY and CDR2 SAAADI. Trimming removed 4 bases from V and 5 bases from J, with 14 bases in between.

The chain couples TRBV20-1 to TRBJ1-2, with D uncertain. CDR1 and CDR2 (germline): DFQATT, SNEGSKA (reference sequence). The CDR3 loop spans 13 amino acids. With 0 bases removed from V and 8 bases from J, the gap between germline ends came to 13 bases. DNA of the CDR3: TGCAGTGCTAGAGATGGCCCACGGGCCGGCTACACCTTC. This encodes CSARDGPRAGYTF.